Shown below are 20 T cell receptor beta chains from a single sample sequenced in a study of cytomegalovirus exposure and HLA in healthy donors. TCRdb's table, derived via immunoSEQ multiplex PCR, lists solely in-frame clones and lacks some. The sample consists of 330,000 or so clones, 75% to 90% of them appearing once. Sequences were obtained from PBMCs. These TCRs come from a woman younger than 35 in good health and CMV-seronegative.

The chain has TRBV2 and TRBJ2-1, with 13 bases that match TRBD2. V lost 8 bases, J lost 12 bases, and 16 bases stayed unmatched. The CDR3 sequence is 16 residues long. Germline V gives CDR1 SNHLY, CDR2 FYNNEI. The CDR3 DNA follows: TGTGCCAGCCGGCCGACGGGGACTAGCGGGACAGGTGGGCAGTTCTTC. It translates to CASRPTGTSGTGGQFF. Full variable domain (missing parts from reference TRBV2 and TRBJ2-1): EPEVTQTPSHQVTQMGQEVILRCVPISNHLYFYWYRQILGQKVEFLVSFYNNEISEKSEIFDDQFSVERPDGSNFTLKIRSTKLEDSAMYFCASRPTGTSGTGGQFFGPGTRLTVL.

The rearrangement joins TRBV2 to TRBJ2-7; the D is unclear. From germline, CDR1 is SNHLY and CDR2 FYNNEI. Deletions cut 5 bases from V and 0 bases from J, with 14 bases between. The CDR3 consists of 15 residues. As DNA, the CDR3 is TGTGCCAGCAGTCAGGTTCCGCGCAGCTCCTACGAGCAGTACTTC. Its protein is CASSQVPRSSYEQYF.

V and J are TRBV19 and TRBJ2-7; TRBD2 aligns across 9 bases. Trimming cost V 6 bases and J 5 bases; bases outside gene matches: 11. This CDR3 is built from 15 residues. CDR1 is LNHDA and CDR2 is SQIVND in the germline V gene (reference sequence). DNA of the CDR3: TGTGCCAGTAGCCCCCGGACTAGCGCGCGGGACGAGCAGTACTTC. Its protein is CASSPRTSARDEQYF.

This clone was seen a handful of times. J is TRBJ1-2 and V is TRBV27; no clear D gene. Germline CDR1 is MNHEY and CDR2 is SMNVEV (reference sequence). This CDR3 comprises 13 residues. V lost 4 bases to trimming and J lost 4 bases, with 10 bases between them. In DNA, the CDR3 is TGTGCCAGCAGTTCCCGGGAGGGCTATGGCTACACCTTC. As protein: CASSSREGYGYTF.

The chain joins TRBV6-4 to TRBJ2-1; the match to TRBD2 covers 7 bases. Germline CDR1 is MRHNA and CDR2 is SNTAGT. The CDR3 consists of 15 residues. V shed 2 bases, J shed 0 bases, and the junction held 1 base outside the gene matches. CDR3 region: CASSDVAGSYNEQFF. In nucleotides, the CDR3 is TGTGCCAGCAGTGACGTAGCGGGCTCCTACAATGAGCAGTTCTTC.

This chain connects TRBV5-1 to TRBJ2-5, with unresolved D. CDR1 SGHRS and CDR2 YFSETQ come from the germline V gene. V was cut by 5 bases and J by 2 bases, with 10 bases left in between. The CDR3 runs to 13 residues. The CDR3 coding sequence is TGCGCCAGCAGATGGGCCTCACAAGAGACCCAGTACTTC. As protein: CASRWASQETQYF.

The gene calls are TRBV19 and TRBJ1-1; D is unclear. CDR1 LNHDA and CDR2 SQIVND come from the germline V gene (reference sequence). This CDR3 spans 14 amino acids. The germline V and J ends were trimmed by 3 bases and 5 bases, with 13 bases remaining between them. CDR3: CASSIQVGATEAFF. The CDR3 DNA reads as TGTGCCAGTAGTATTCAGGTCGGTGCGACTGAAGCTTTCTTT.

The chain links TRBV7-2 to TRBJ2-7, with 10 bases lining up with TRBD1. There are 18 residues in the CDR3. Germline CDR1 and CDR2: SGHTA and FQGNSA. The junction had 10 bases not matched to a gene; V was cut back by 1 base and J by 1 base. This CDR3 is CASSLVPGQGKQSYEQYF. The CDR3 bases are TGTGCCAGCAGCTTAGTCCCGGGACAGGGGAAGCAGTCCTACGAGCAGTACTTC.

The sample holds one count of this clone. CDR3 sequence reads: CASIPIGESYEQYF. The CDR3 coding sequence is TGTGCCAGCATTCCGATCGGGGAGTCCTACGAGCAGTACTTC. This chain links TRBV28 with TRBJ2-7; weak D call: TRBD2 (5 bases). CDR1 is MDHEN and CDR2 is SYDVKM in the germline V gene. This CDR3 spans 14 amino acids. Trimming took off 7 bases at V and 1 base at J, with 14 bases between the two ends.

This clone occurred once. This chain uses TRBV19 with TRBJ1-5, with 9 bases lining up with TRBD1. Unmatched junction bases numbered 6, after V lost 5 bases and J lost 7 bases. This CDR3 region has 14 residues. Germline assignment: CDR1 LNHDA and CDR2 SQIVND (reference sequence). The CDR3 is CASSGGQGVQPQHF. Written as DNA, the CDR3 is TGTGCCAGTAGTGGGGGACAGGGCGTACAGCCCCAGCATTTT.

This CDR3 reads CASSLAGRGLNEQYF. The CDR3 coding sequence is TGCGCCAGCAGCTTGGCCGGCAGGGGGCTAAACGAGCAGTACTTC. The V gene is TRBV5-1, the J gene TRBJ2-7; TRBD1 matches 8 bases. The CDR3 consists of 15 residues. Germline lookup yields CDR1 SGHRS and CDR2 YFSETQ. Trimming at V came to 0 bases and at J to 5 bases, leaving 7 bases not matched to a gene.

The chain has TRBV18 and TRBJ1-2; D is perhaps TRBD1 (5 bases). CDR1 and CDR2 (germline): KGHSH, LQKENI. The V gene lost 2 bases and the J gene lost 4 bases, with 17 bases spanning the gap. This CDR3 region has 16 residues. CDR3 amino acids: CASSPSSQGLPYGYTF. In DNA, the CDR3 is TGTGCCAGCTCACCATCATCGCAGGGACTTCCCTATGGCTACACCTTC.

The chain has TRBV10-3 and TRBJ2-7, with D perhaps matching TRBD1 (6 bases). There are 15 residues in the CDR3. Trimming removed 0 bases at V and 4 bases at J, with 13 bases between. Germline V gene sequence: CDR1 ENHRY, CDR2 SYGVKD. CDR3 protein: CAISESKAGVYEQYF. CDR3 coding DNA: TGTGCCATCAGTGAGTCCAAAGCAGGGGTATACGAGCAGTACTTC.

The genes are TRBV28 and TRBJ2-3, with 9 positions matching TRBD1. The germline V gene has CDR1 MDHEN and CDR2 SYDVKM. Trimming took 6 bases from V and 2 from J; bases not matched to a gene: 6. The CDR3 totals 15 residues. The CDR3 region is CASSPWTGATDTQYF. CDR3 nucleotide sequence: TGTGCCAGCAGCCCCTGGACAGGGGCCACAGATACGCAGTATTTT.

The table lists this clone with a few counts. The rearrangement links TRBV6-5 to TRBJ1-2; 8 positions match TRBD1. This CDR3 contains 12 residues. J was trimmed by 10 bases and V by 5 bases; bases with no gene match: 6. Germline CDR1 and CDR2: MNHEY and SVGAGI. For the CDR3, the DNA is TGTGCCAGCAGTGCGGCGACAGGGGCCTACACCTTC. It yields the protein CASSAATGAYTF.

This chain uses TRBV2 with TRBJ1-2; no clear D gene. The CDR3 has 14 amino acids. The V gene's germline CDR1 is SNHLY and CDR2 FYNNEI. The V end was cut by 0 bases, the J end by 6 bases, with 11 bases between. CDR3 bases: TGTGCCAGCAGTGAAGCGCTCAGTATCAATGGCTACACCTTC. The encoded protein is CASSEALSINGYTF.

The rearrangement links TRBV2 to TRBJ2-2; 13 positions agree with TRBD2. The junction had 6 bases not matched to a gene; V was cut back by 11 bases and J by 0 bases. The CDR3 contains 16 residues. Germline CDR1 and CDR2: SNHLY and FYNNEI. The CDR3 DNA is TGTGCCGGAGGGACTAGCGGGATAACGAACACCGGGGAGCTGTTTTTT. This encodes CAGGTSGITNTGELFF.

CDR3 nucleotides: TGTGCCAGCAGCTTATCTGGGACTAGCGGGACCTATGAGCAGTTCTTC. Translated, it gives CASSLSGTSGTYEQFF. This chain links TRBV7-2 with TRBJ2-1; 13 positions match TRBD2. The CDR3 extends over 16 amino acids. The germline gives CDR1 SGHTA, CDR2 FQGNSA. V gave up 2 bases and J gave up 8 bases; unmatched junction bases: 6.

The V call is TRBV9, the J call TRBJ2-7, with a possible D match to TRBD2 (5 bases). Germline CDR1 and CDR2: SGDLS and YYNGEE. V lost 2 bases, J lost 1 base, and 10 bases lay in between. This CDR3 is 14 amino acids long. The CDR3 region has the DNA TGTGCCAGCAGCGTCGCGGACTTTTCCTACGAGCAGTACTTC. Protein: CASSVADFSYEQYF.

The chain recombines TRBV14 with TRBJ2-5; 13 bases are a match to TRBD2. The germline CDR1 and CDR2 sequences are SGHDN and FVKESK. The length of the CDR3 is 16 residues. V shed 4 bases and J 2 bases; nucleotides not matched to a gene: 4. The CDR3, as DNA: TGTGCCAGCAGCCGGACTAGCGGGAGCAATCAAGAGACCCAGTACTTC. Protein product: CASSRTSGSNQETQYF.